This T cell receptor beta chain was recovered during a study of control samples from healthy donors and cancer patients. CDR1 is LGHNA, CDR2 YNFKEQ, per germline. The germline V and J ends were trimmed by 3 bases and 0 bases, with 11 bases remaining between them. The CDR3 sequence is 15 residues long. Using immunoSEQ multiplex PCR, the repertoire was profiled, and TCRdb retains in-frame clones only, with some absent. The repertoire holds roughly 120,000 clones, with approximately 88% as singletons. This rearrangement joins TRBV4-2 to TRBJ1-2; no reliable D call. The clonotype was recovered from a man between 35 and 55 years old in good health. Sequenced sample: blood. The DNA of the CDR3 is TGTGCCAGCAGCCAGGACCGAACAGCTAACTATGGCTACACCTTC. The encoded protein is CASSQDRTANYGYTF.